One and the same sample provided the 28 T cell receptor beta chains below, sequenced in a study of T-cell memory formation after mild COVID-19. TCRdb ran MiXCR on the 5' RACE reads and lists one entry per CDR3 protein. The table has hundreds of thousands of distinct CDR3 sequences, around 21% seen once. The sequenced sample was PBMCs or a T cell subset sorted from them (not recorded which). Source of these receptors: an adult woman who had mild COVID-19 (a few samples of this study predate the infection). Cell type and time point are not known.

CDR3 sequence reads: CASNPGTGALNYGYTF. The CDR3 bases are TGTGCCAGCAATCCGGGGACAGGCGCTTTAAACTATGGCTACACCTTC. The gene calls are TRBV6-1 and TRBJ1-2; TRBD1 matches at 8 bases. The V segment lost 7 bases and the J segment 2 bases; nucleotides outside the gene matches: 12. The CDR3 runs to 16 residues. Germline values: CDR1 MNHNS, CDR2 SASEGT.

The chain recombines TRBV14 with TRBJ2-3; D is uncertain. Trimming stripped 2 bases from V and 6 bases from J, with 12 bases between. Per germline, CDR1 SGHDN and CDR2 FVKESK. The CDR3 consists of 14 residues. CDR3 sequence: CASSQRIGPDTQYF. As DNA, the CDR3 is TGTGCCAGCAGCCAAAGGATCGGTCCGGATACGCAGTATTTT.

This clonotype was recorded a few times. The J gene is TRBJ2-1, the V gene TRBV19; 7 nucleotides align to TRBD2. Germline V gene data show CDR1 as LNHDA and CDR2 as SQIVND (reference sequence). The CDR3 is made up of 16 amino acids. With V trimmed by 4 bases and J by 4 bases, 10 bases remained unmatched. In DNA form, the CDR3 reads TGTGCCAGTAGTAGTACAGTCGGGAGGCTATACAATGAGCAGTTCTTC. Protein product: CASSSTVGRLYNEQFF.

This clonotype occurred a few times. The V call is TRBV7-9, the J call TRBJ2-7, with TRBD2 matching over 9 bases. Germline CDR1 reads SEHNR; CDR2 reads FQNEAQ (reference sequence). V was pared by 2 bases and J by 3 bases, with 2 bases of the junction left unmatched. The CDR3 has 14 amino acids. The CDR3 bases are TGTGCCAGCAGCTTACTAGCGGGAAACTACGAGCAGTACTTC. As protein: CASSLLAGNYEQYF. The complete variable domain, with remaining parts taken from reference TRBV7-9 and TRBJ2-7, reads DTGVSQNPRHKITKRGQNVTFRCDPISEHNRLYWYRQTLGQGPEFLTYFQNEAQLEKSRLLSDRFSAERPKGSFSTLEIQRTEQGDSAMYLCASSLLAGNYEQYFGPGTRLTVT.

This chain links TRBV6-2 or TRBV6-3 with TRBJ2-5, with D maybe TRBD1 (6 bases). This CDR3 spans 14 amino acids. Germline lookup yields CDR1 MNHEY and CDR2 SVGEGT. Trimming removed 4 bases from V and 5 bases from J, with 14 bases in between. In nucleotides, the CDR3 is TGTGCCAGCAGTTCTAACAGGGCCGGCGAGACCCAGTACTTC. The encoded protein is CASSSNRAGETQYF.

This chain connects TRBV20-1 to TRBJ2-7; D is perhaps TRBD2 (7 bases). The CDR3 loop spans 13 amino acids. Trimming cost V 5 bases and J 4 bases, with 15 bases left between them. Germline CDR1 DFQATT, CDR2 SNEGSKA (reference sequence). The CDR3 loop is CSALGRGWYEQYF. CDR3 bases: TGCAGTGCTCTGGGGAGGGGGTGGTACGAGCAGTACTTC.

The V call is TRBV4-2, the J call TRBJ2-5; 7 bases are shared with TRBD1. This CDR3 is built from 16 residues. V was pared by 1 base and J by 5 bases, with 10 bases of the junction left unmatched. The V gene's germline CDR1 is LGHNA and CDR2 YNFKEQ. CDR3 coding DNA: TGTGCCAGCAGCCAAGGAAGGGGGCCAATGGGGGAGACCCAGTACTTC. This translates into CASSQGRGPMGETQYF.

V usage is TRBV4-2 and J usage is TRBJ2-7; the match to TRBD2 covers 13 bases. The V gene's germline CDR1 is LGHNA and CDR2 YNFKEQ. CDR3 length: 15 amino acids. With V trimmed by 3 bases and J by 5 bases, 4 bases remained unmatched. Written as DNA, the CDR3 is TGTGCCAGCAGCCAGAGGACTAGCGGGAGTCACGAGCAGTACTTC. Encoded protein: CASSQRTSGSHEQYF.

The rearrangement links TRBV7-9 to TRBJ2-5, with 9 bases identical to TRBD2. V shed 2 bases, J shed 1 base, and the junction held 5 bases outside the gene matches. Germline assignment: CDR1 SEHNR and CDR2 FQNEAQ (reference sequence). This CDR3 comprises 16 residues. As DNA, the CDR3 is TGTGCCAGCAGCTTACTAGCGGGGTCTCTCCAAGAGACCCAGTACTTC. Translation gives CASSLLAGSLQETQYF.

V and J are TRBV10-3 and TRBJ1-1, with D possibly being TRBD1 (5 bases). From germline, CDR1 is ENHRY and CDR2 SYGVKD. V was trimmed by 9 bases and J by 0 bases, leaving 11 bases between them. The CDR3 spans 13 residues. CDR3 DNA sequence: TGTGCCATATCCGGGACGGTGAACACTGAAGCTTTCTTT. Its protein product is CAISGTVNTEAFF.

This chain joins TRBV7-6 and TRBJ2-1, with 9 bases identical to TRBD2. This CDR3 contains 15 residues. The V segment lost 4 bases and the J segment 8 bases; nucleotides outside the gene matches: 9. Per germline, CDR1 SGHVS and CDR2 FNYEAQ. Written as DNA, the CDR3 is TGTGCCAGCAGCTCACGGGCGGGAGGGCCAGATGAGCAGTTCTTC. Translated: CASSSRAGGPDEQFF. Full variable domain (rest looked up from reference TRBV7-6 and TRBJ2-1): GAGVSQSPRYKVTKRGQDVALRCDPISGHVSLYWYRQALGQGPEFLTYFNYEAQQDKSGLPNDRFSAERPEGSISTLTIQRTEQRDSAMYRCASSSRAGGPDEQFFGPGTRLTVL.

This clonotype was counted between two and nine times. V gene TRBV7-2 combines with J gene TRBJ2-7; 12 positions agree with TRBD2. Looked up from germline, CDR1 is SGHTA and CDR2 is FQGNSA. Losses at the gene ends were 6 bases for V and 6 bases for J; bases not matched to a gene: 9. The CDR3 runs to 15 residues. The CDR3 DNA sequence: TGTGCCAGCAGGACTTGGACTAGCGGGAAGGGCGAGCAGTACTTC. It specifies CASRTWTSGKGEQYF. Complete variable domain (other parts from reference TRBV7-2 and TRBJ2-7): GAGVSQSPSNKVTEKGKDVELRCDPISGHTALYWYRQSLGQGLEFLIYFQGNSAPDKSGLPSDRFSAERTGGSVSTLTIQRTQQEDSAVYLCASRTWTSGKGEQYFGPGTRLTVT.

This clonotype was seen many times. The chain recombines TRBV6-5 with TRBJ2-2; D gene ambiguous. Trimming cost V 2 bases and J 2 bases, with 12 bases left between them. Per germline, CDR1 MNHEY and CDR2 SVGAGI. The CDR3 is made up of 16 amino acids. For the CDR3, the DNA is TGTGCCAGCAGTTACACCTCAATACTAAACACCGGGGAGCTGTTTTTT. Its translation is CASSYTSILNTGELFF.

This clonotype was detected a few times. V usage is TRBV2 and J usage is TRBJ2-3, with 8 bases that match TRBD2. The CDR3 is 14 amino acids. After removal of 1 base from V and 8 bases from J, the junction contained 5 bases not matched to a gene. Germline CDR1 and CDR2: SNHLY and FYNNEI. The CDR3 DNA follows: TGTGCCAGCAGTGAAGGCGGGGGGATGGGTACGCAGTATTTT. As protein: CASSEGGGMGTQYF.

This clonotype was counted ten times or more. The chain couples TRBV7-2 to TRBJ2-1, with TRBD1 identical over 11 bases. The CDR3 is 16 amino acids. Germline assignment: CDR1 SGHTA and CDR2 FQGNSA. Trimming took 5 bases from V and 4 from J; bases not matched to a gene: 7. This CDR3 is CASSITRDRGYNEQFF. CDR3 nucleotides: TGTGCCAGCAGCATTACCCGGGACAGGGGGTACAATGAGCAGTTCTTC.

The chain carries TRBV7-8 and TRBJ2-1, with 11 positions matching TRBD2. This CDR3 is 18 amino acids long. The germline V gene has CDR1 SGHVS and CDR2 FQNEAQ. V lost 3 bases to trimming and J lost 0 bases; unmatched junction nucleotides: 7. The CDR3 protein is CASSFDGTSGSSYNEQFF. The CDR3 nucleotides read TGTGCCAGCAGCTTCGACGGGACTAGCGGAAGCTCCTACAATGAGCAGTTCTTC. Together with reference TRBV7-8 and TRBJ2-1, the CDR3 gives the full variable domain: GAGVSQSPRYKVAKRGQDVALRCDPISGHVSLFWYQQALGQGPEFLTYFQNEAQLDKSGLPSDRFFAERPEGSVSTLKIQRTQQEDSAVYLCASSFDGTSGSSYNEQFFGPGTRLTVL.

This chain uses TRBV12-3 or TRBV12-4 with TRBJ1-1, with TRBD1 as a possible D gene (6 bases). This CDR3 is 14 amino acids long. V was cut by 4 bases and J by 1 base, with 10 bases left in between. The CDR3 nucleotides are TGTGCCAGCAGTTCAGGGGCGAGGAACACTGAAGCTTTCTTT. The encoded protein is CASSSGARNTEAFF.

This clonotype was counted between two and nine times. The chain links TRBV7-8 to TRBJ2-3; unclear D gene. The CDR3 is 14 residues long. CDR1 is SGHVS, CDR2 FQNEAQ, per germline. V shed 2 bases and J shed 7 bases, with 13 bases lying between them. The CDR3 protein is CASSLSLGTNTQYF. The CDR3 DNA is TGTGCCAGCAGCTTAAGCCTCGGCACGAATACGCAGTATTTT.

This clonotype has just a few counts. The rearrangement uses TRBV7-2 and TRBJ2-5, with 12 positions matching TRBD2. The germline V gene has CDR1 SGHTA and CDR2 FQGNSA. After removal of 6 bases from V and 4 bases from J, the junction contained 3 bases not matched to a gene. The CDR3 runs 14 residues. The CDR3, as DNA: TGTGCCAGCAGGGCTAGCGGGAGGGCAGAGACCCAGTACTTC. This gives the protein CASRASGRAETQYF.

This clonotype has only a few counts. V gene TRBV6-5 combines with J gene TRBJ2-7, with TRBD2 matching over 11 bases. Trimming took 4 bases from V and 3 from J; bases not matched to a gene: 8. Germline CDR1 MNHEY, CDR2 SVGAGI. There are 16 residues in the CDR3. This CDR3 is CASSSSTSGSFYEQYF. The DNA for the CDR3 is TGTGCCAGCAGTTCGAGTACTAGCGGGAGTTTCTACGAGCAGTACTTC.

The rearrangement joins TRBV3-1 to TRBJ2-7, with D possibly matching TRBD2 (5 bases). CDR3 length: 16 residues. Trimming cost V 0 bases and J 5 bases, with 17 bases left between them. Germline CDR1 is LGHDT and CDR2 is YNNKEL (reference sequence). CDR3 loop: CASSQEGALGIHEQYF. The DNA of the CDR3 is TGTGCCAGCAGCCAAGAAGGTGCCCTCGGGATACACGAGCAGTACTTC.

The chain recombines TRBV25-1 with TRBJ1-3; D call uncertain. CDR1 and CDR2 (germline): MGHDK, SYGVNS. V shed 3 bases and J shed 1 base, with 7 bases lying between them. The CDR3 spans 14 residues. CDR3 region: CASSERGSGNTIYF. The CDR3 DNA follows: TGTGCCAGCAGTGAGCGGGGTTCTGGAAACACCATATATTTT. Looking up the rest from reference TRBV25-1 and TRBJ1-3 gives the full variable domain: EADIYQTPRYLVIGTGKKITLECSQTMGHDKMYWYQQDPGMELHLIHYSYGVNSTEKGDLSSESTVSRIRTEHFPLTLESARPSHTSQYLCASSERGSGNTIYFGEGSWLTVV.

This clonotype was counted only a few times. The J gene is TRBJ2-2, the V gene TRBV6-5, with TRBD2 matching over 11 bases. J gave up 7 bases and V 2 bases, and 15 bases lay outside the gene matches. CDR1 and CDR2 from the germline V gene are MNHEY and SVGAGI. This CDR3 spans 19 amino acids. CDR3 coding DNA: TGTGCCAGCAGTTACATGGGACTAGCGGATAACCGACTGGGCGGGGAGCTGTTTTTT. It yields the protein CASSYMGLADNRLGGELFF.

The chain uses TRBV6-5 and TRBJ1-5; D perhaps matches TRBD1 (5 bases). This CDR3 has 13 amino acids. Germline V lookup: CDR1 MNHEY, CDR2 SVGAGI. V was pared by 5 bases and J by 6 bases, with 11 bases between. The CDR3 is CASSPGGVQPQHF. The CDR3 coding sequence is TGTGCCAGCAGTCCCGGAGGGGTTCAGCCCCAGCATTTT.

This clonotype showed up just a few times. The V and J genes are TRBV10-3 and TRBJ2-7, with 8 bases identical to TRBD1. The CDR3 is made up of 15 amino acids. The germline V gene encodes CDR1 ENHRY and CDR2 SYGVKD. The J segment lost 2 bases and the V segment lost 2 bases, leaving 5 bases of the junction unmatched. CDR3 loop: CAISEQDRDAYEQYF. CDR3 DNA sequence: TGTGCCATCAGTGAGCAGGACAGGGATGCCTACGAGCAGTACTTC.

The table lists this clonotype with a few counts. The chain combines TRBV7-2 with TRBJ2-3, with TRBD1 matching 8 bases. The CDR3 has 21 amino acids. V trimming: 4 bases; J trimming: 1 base; junction bases outside the gene matches: 22. CDR1 is SGHTA and CDR2 is FQGNSA in the germline V gene. The CDR3 nucleotides are TGTGCCAGCAGCTCCTCTACCGCTCTTTATCTTCCGGACAGGGGCACAGATACGCAGTATTTT. Protein sequence: CASSSSTALYLPDRGTDTQYF.

The V gene is TRBV29-1, the J gene TRBJ2-7; TRBD2 matches at 9 bases. The CDR3 has 15 amino acids. Germline V gives CDR1 SQVTM, CDR2 ANQGSEA. V lost 1 base to trimming and J lost 0 bases; unmatched junction nucleotides: 4. CDR3 sequence: CSVEGVLAGSYEQYF. The CDR3 nucleotides are TGCAGCGTTGAAGGCGTACTAGCGGGCTCCTACGAGCAGTACTTC.

The V gene is TRBV7-9, the J gene TRBJ2-5, with D perhaps TRBD1 (6 bases). This CDR3 contains 12 residues. V dropped 5 bases and J dropped 7 bases, with 11 bases sitting between them. CDR1 SEHNR and CDR2 FQNEAQ come from the germline V gene (reference sequence). CDR3 nucleotide sequence: TGTGCCAGCAGCCCCACAGGGTGGACCCAGTACTTC. The encoded protein is CASSPTGWTQYF.